This T cell receptor beta chain appears in the sequencing data of a study of somatic mutations in cytotoxic T cells in rheumatoid arthritis listed by TCRdb under 2017. Concerning the study at large: Some T-cell populations stained with V beta antibodies were sorted by flow on a FACSAria II or Sony SH800 to nearly 100% purity, with sorted V beta1+ cells additionally subjected to TCRB sequencing. Whether expanded CD8+ T-cell clones in untreated, newly diagnosed rheumatoid arthritis carry somatic mutations was the study question, and clonality was characterized with TCRB deep sequencing. TCRB deep sequencing was performed for some 60 rheumatoid arthritis patients and about 20 healthy controls. Patients and controls did not essentially differ in median age, which was nearly identical between the groups.

Buffy coats from some 19 blood donors served as healthy controls, a group that was about 60% female with a median age of 56 years (range roughly 20-70). CD4+ and CD8+ cells were isolated by positive magnetic bead selection on an AutoMACS, and purity was checked by flow cytometry. Ficoll-Paque PLUS density gradient separation was used to isolate peripheral blood mononuclear cells. Nucleospin Tissue or Tissue XS kits were used to extract DNA from CD4-enriched, CD8-enriched or PBMC samples, and a Qubit 2.0 fluorometer was used for quantification. The CDR3 starts with the cysteine, ends with the phenylalanine, and has 14 residues. Left in the record is the CDR3 DNA by itself, 42 bases read in frame from the first base. The germline V gene yields LGHNA for CDR1 and YNFKEQ for CDR2. The trim is 2 bases for V and 8 bases for J, with a gap of 13 bases between the germline ends. This clone was counted between two and nine times. The antigen it recognizes is unknown. One base away there is no much larger clone; base qualities are not given.

Genomic DNA underwent TCRB CDR3 sequencing using the immunoSEQ assay. The paper's data handling went like this. Nothing other than productive TCRB rearrangements was included in the analyses. Clonality was calculated as a Shannon entropy-based productive clonality index, and a clone was defined by a unique TCRB CDR3 sequence. The template counts of each clone relative to the total templates per sample were used to calculate repertoire overlap between two samples. Flow cytometry-measured V-gene usage correlated with V-gene usage from TCRB sequencing, with a Spearman r of around 0.6. TCRdb limited this immuneACCESS table to in-frame rearrangements with V and J called. A share of clones is missing; checked studies link under half to unresolved V genes, and the rest is unexplained. V and J calls and clone size are those listed in that table; D and trimming were worked out from the DNA. This sample holds approximately 12,000 clones; around four fifths were observed only once. The ten largest clones take up approximately 15% of the sample.

Study-wide findings and limitations: The finding that TRBV07 was slightly underrepresented in patients was left unadjusted for multiple comparisons. The antigen targets of the expanded CD8+ clones were unknown, and absence from virus-specific databases did not rule out viral specificity. In patients, CD8+ clonality rose with age (Spearman r ~ 0.52), which was not the case in healthy controls. There was no significant difference in CD8+ T-cell clonality between rheumatoid arthritis patients and age-matched healthy controls. In about an eighth of the roughly 65 patients the largest CD8+ clone exceeded 20% of CD8+ cells, and several identical CD8+ TCRB sequences were shared between blood and synovial fluid.

The sequence is built from TRBV4-2 and TRBJ2-4; TRBD1 could be the D gene, as 5 bases match. The sample taken for sequencing was CD8+ T cells sorted from blood. This TCR derives from a woman in her sixties in good health. The CDR3: CASSQSGAGDIQYF. The DNA is TGTGCCAGCAGCCAATCTGGGGCTGGGGACATTCAGTACTTC.